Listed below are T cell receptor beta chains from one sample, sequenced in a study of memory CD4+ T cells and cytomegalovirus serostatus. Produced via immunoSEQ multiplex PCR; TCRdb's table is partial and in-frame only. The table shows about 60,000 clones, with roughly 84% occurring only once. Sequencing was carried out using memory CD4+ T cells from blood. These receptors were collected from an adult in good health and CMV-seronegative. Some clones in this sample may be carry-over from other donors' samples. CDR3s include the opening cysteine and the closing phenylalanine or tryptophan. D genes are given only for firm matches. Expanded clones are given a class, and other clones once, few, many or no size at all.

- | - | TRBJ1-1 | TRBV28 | TGTGCCAGCAGTTCCAAGGGGATTTGGATCACTGAAGCTTTCTTT | CASSSKGIWITEAFF
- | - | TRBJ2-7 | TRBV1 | TGCACCAGCAGCCAAGAAGGCGGGACTAGTCTCCTCACCTACGAGCAGTACTTC | CTSSQEGGTSLLTYEQYF
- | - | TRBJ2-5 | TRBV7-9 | TGTGCCAGCAGCTCCTTAGGTGGGGGGGCTCAGGAGACCCAGTACTTC | CASSSLGGGAQETQYF
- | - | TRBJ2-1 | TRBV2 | TGTGCCAGCAGTGTTTCCTCAATCTATGAGCAGTTCTTC | CASSVSSIYEQFF
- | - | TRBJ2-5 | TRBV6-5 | TGTGCCAGCAGTTACTCACCGCCGGGGCTGGAGACCCAGTACTTC | CASSYSPPGLETQYF
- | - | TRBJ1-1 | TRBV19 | TGTGCCAGTAGTATGGCCGGGGCGCTGAGCACTGAAGCTTTCTTT | CASSMAGALSTEAFF
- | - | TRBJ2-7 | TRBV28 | TGTGCCAGTAGGGGACCCTACGAGCAGTACTTC | CASRGPYEQYF
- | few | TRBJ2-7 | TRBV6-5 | TGTGCGAGCGGGCGGGTTGGGGGGTATACCTACGAGCAGTACTTC | CASGRVGGYTYEQYF
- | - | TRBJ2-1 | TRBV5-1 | TGCGCCAGCAGCTTGGGGCCCCAGAACAATGAGCAGTTCTTC | CASSLGPQNNEQFF
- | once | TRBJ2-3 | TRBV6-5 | TGTGCCAGCAGTTACTCGAACGAAGATACGCAGTATTTT | CASSYSNEDTQYF
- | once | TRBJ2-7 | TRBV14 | TGTGCCAGCAGCGCCTGGGGAGGCTACGAGCAGTACTTC | CASSAWGGYEQYF
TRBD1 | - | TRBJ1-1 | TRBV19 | TGTGCCAGTAACCAACAGGGGGCTGGGAACACTGAAGCTTTCTTT | CASNQQGAGNTEAFF
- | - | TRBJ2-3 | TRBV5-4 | TGTGCCAGCAGCTTAGGCGGACAGCCCCCGCAGTATTTT | CASSLGGQPPQYF
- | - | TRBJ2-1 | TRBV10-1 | TGCGCCAGCTCGCAAACGGGACAGCAGTTCTTC | CASSQTGQQFF
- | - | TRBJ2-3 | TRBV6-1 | TGTGCCAGCAGTGAGTTAGGGGATACGCAGTATTTT | CASSELGDTQYF
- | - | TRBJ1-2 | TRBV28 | TGTGCCAGCAGTTTGGGGGGGATGTATGGCTACACCTTC | CASSLGGMYGYTF
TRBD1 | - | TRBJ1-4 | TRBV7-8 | TGTGCCAGCAGCTTAGGCGGGACAGTCAATGAAAAACTGTTTTTT | CASSLGGTVNEKLFF
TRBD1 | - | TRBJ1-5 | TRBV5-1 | TGCGCCAGCAGCTTGTCAGGGGGCGGGTCGGGACAGCCCCAGCATTTT | CASSLSGGGSGQPQHF
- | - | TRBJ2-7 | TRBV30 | TGTGCCTGGAGTGTGGTTGGGAGCCTCTACGAGCAGTACTTC | CAWSVVGSLYEQYF
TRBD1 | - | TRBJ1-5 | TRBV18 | TGTGCCAGCTCACCGGGACAGGCCCTCTCTGGTAGCAATCAGCCCCAGCATTTT | CASSPGQALSGSNQPQHF
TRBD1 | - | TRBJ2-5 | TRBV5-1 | TGCGCCAGCAGCCAAGGACAGGGGGTAAAGACCCAGTACTTC | CASSQGQGVKTQYF
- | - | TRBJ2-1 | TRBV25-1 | TGTGCCAGCAGTGAATACCACGGGGACAATGAGCAGTTCTTC | CASSEYHGDNEQFF
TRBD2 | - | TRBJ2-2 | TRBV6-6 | TGTGCCAGCAGTTATGGGCAGCGGGGAAACACCGGGGAGCTGTTTTTT | CASSYGQRGNTGELFF
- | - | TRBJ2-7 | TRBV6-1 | TGTGCCAGCTTTACCGCCTACGAGCAGTACTTC | CASFTAYEQYF
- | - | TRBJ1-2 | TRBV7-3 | TGTGCCAGCAGCTCTAACGGTGGCTATGGCTACACCTTC | CASSSNGGYGYTF
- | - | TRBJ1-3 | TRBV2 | TGTGCCAGCAGGGCGGCATCCTCTGGAAACACCATATATTTT | CASRAASSGNTIYF
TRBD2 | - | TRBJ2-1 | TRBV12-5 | TGTGCTAGTGGTTTGCCTAGCGGGAGACTTTCCTACAATGAGCAGTTCTTC | CASGLPSGRLSYNEQFF
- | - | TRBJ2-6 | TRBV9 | TGTGCCAGCAGCGACTGGGGACGTGGGGCCAACGTCCTGACTTTC | CASSDWGRGANVLTF
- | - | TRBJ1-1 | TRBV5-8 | TGTGCCAGCAGCTTAAGGATTACTGAAGCTTTCTTT | CASSLRITEAFF